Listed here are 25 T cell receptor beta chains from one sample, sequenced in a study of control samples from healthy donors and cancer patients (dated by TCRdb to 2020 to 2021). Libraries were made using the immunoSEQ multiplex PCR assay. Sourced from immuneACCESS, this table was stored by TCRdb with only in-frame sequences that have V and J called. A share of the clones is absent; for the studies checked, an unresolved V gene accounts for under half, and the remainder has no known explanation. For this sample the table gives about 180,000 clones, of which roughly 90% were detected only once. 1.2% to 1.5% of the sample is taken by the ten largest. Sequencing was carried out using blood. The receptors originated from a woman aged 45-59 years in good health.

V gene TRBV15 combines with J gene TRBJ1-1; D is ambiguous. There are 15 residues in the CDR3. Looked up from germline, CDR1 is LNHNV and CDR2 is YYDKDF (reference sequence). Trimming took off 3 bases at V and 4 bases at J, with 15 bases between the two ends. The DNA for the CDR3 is TGTGCCACCAGCAGGGACTCTACCTGGGGCACTGAAGCTTTCTTT. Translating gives CATSRDSTWGTEAFF.

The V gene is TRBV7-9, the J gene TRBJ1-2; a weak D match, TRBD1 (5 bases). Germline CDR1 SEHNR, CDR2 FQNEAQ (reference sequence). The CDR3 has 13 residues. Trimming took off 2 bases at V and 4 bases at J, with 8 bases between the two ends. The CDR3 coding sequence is TGTGCCAGCAGCTTAACAGGCCTCTATGGCTACACCTTC. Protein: CASSLTGLYGYTF.

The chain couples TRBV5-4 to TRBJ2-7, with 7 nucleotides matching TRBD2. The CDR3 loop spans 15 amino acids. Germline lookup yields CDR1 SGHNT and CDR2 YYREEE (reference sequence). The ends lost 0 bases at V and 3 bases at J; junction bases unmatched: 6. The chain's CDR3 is CASSLGVAGVYEQYF. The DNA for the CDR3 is TGTGCCAGCAGCTTGGGGGTCGCGGGGGTCTACGAGCAGTACTTC. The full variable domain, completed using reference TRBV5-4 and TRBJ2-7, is ETGVTQSPTHLIKTRGQQVTLRCSSQSGHNTVSWYQQALGQGPQFIFQYYREEENGRGNFPPRFSGLQFPNYSSELNVNALELDDSALYLCASSLGVAGVYEQYFGPGTRLTVT.

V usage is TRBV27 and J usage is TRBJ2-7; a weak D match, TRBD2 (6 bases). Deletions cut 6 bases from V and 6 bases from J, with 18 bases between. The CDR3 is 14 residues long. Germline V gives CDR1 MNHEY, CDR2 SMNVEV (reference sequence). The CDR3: CASSPPPGVGEQYF. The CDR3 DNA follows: TGTGCCAGCAGCCCCCCTCCGGGGGTAGGCGAGCAGTACTTC.

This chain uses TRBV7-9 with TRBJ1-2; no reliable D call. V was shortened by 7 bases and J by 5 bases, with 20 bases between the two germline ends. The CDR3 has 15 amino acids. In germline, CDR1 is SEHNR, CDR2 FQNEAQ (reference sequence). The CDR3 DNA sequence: TGTGCCAGCACCGGAGGAGGGTTCGATTTTTATGGCTACACCTTC. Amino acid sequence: CASTGGGFDFYGYTF.

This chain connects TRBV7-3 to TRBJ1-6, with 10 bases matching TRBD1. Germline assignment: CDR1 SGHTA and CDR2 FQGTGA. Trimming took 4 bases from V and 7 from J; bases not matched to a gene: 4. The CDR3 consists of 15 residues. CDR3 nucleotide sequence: TGTGCCAGCAGCTCGACAGGGGGCAGAAATTCACCCCTCCACTTT. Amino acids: CASSSTGGRNSPLHF. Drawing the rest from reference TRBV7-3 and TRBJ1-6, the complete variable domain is GAGVSQTPSNKVTEKGKYVELRCDPISGHTALYWYRQSLGQGPEFLIYFQGTGAADDSGLPNDRFFAVRPEGSVSTLKIQRTERGDSAVYLCASSSTGGRNSPLHFGNGTRLTVT.

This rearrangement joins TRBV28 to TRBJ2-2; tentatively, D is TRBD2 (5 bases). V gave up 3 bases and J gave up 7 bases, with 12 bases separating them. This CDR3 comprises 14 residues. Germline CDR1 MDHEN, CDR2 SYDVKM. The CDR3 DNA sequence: TGTGCCAGCAGTTTGTTTCTAGCTGGCGGGGAGCTGTTTTTT. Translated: CASSLFLAGGELFF.

This chain's CDR3 is CASSQRFAITGELFF. In DNA form, the CDR3 reads TGTGCCAGCAGCCAACGTTTTGCGATCACCGGGGAGCTGTTTTTT. The chain joins TRBV14 to TRBJ2-2, with unresolved D. This CDR3 has 15 residues. In germline, CDR1 is SGHDN, CDR2 FVKESK. Deletions cut 2 bases from V and 4 bases from J, with 11 bases between.

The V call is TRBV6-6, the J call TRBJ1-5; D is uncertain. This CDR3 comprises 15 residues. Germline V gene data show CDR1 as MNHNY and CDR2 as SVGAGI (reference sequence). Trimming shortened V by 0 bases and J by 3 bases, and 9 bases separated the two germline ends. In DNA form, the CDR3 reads TGTGCCAGCAGTTACTCGACGCCCAACAATCAGCCCCAGCATTTT. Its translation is CASSYSTPNNQPQHF.

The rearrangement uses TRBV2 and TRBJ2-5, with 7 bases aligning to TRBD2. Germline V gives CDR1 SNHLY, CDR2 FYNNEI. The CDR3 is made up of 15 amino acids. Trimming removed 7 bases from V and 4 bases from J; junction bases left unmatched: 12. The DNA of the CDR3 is TGTGCCAGCACCGACGGGGGAGGGATCCTAGAGACCCAGTACTTC. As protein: CASTDGGGILETQYF.

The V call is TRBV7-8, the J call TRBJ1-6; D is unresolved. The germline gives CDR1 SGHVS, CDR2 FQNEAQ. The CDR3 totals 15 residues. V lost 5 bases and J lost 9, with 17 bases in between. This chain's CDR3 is CASSLGRVLGSPLHF. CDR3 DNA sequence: TGTGCCAGCAGCCTCGGACGGGTGTTGGGTTCACCCCTCCACTTT.

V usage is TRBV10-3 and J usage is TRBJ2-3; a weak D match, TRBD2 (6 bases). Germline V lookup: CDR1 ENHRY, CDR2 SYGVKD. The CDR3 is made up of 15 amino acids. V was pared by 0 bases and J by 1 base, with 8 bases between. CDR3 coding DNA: TGTGCCATCAGTGAGTCGGCTAGCGGCACAGATACGCAGTATTTT. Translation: CAISESASGTDTQYF.

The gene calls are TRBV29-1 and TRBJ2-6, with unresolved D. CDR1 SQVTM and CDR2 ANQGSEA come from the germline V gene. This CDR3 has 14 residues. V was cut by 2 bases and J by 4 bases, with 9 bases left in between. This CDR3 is CSVEKENGANVLTF. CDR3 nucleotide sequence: TGCAGCGTTGAAAAGGAGAACGGGGCCAACGTCCTGACTTTC.

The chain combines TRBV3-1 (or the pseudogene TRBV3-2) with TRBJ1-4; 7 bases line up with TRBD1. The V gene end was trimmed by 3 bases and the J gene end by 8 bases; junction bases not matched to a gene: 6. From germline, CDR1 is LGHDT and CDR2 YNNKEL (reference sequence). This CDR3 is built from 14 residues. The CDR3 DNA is TGTGCCAGCAGCCACCGACAGGGAGTGGAAAAACTGTTTTTT. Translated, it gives CASSHRQGVEKLFF.

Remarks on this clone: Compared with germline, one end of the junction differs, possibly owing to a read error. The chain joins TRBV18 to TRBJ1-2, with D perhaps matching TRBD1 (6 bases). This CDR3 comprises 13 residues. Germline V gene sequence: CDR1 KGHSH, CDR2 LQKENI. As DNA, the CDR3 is TGTGCCAGCCCACCAGGGGTGGACTATGGCTACACCTTC. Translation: CASPPGVDYGYTF.

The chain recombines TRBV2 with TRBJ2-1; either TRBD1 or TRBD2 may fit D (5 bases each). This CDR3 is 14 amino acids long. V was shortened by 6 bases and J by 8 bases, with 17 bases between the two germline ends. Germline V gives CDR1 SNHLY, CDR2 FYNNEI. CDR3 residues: CASRGTVSSYEQFF. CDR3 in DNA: TGTGCCAGCAGGGGGACGGTTTCCTCGTATGAGCAGTTCTTC.

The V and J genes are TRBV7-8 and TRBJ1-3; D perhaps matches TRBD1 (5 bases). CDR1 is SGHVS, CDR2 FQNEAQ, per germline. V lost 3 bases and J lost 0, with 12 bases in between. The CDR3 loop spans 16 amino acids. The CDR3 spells CASSFETAGSGNTIYF. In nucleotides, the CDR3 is TGTGCCAGCAGCTTTGAGACAGCCGGCTCTGGAAACACCATATATTTT. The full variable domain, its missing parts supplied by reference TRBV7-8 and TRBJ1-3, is GAGVSQSPRYKVAKRGQDVALRCDPISGHVSLFWYQQALGQGPEFLTYFQNEAQLDKSGLPSDRFFAERPEGSVSTLKIQRTQQEDSAVYLCASSFETAGSGNTIYFGEGSWLTVV.

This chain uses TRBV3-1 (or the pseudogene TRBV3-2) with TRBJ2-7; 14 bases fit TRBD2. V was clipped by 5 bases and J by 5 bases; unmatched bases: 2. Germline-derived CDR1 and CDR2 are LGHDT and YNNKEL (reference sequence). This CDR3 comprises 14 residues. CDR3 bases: TGTGCCAGCAGCGGGACTAGCGGGAGCAACGAGCAGTACTTC. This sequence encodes CASSGTSGSNEQYF.

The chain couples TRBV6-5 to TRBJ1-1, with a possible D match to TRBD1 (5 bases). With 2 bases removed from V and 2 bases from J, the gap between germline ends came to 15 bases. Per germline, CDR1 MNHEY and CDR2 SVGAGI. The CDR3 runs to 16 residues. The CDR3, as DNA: TGTGCCAGCAGTTACCCCTACTGGGGCAAAAACACTGAAGCTTTCTTT. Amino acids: CASSYPYWGKNTEAFF.

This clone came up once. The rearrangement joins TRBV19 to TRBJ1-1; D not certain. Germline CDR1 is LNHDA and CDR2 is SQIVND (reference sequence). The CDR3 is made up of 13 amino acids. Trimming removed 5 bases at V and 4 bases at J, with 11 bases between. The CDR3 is CASSFRPSTEAFF. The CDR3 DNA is TGTGCCAGTAGTTTCAGGCCCAGCACTGAAGCTTTCTTT.

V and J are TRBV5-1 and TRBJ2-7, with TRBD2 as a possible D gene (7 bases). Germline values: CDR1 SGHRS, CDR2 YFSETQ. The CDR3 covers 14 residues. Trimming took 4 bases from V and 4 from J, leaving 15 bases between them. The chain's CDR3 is CASSPLGGAYEQYF. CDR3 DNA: TGCGCCAGCAGCCCACTAGGGGGGGCTTACGAGCAGTACTTC.

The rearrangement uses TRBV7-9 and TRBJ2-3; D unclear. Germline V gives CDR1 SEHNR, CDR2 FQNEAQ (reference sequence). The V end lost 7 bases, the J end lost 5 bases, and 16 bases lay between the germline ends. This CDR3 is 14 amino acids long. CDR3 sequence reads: CASTRAGSEDTQYF. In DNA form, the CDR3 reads TGTGCCAGCACTCGGGCCGGGTCGGAAGATACGCAGTATTTT.

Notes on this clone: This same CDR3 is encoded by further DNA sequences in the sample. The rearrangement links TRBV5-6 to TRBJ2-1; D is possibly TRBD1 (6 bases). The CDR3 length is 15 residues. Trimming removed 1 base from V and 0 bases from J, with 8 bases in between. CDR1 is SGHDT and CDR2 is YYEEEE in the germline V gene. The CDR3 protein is CASSLRGSSYNEQFF. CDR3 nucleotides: TGTGCCAGCAGCTTGAGGGGGAGCTCCTACAATGAGCAGTTCTTC.

DNA for the CDR3: TGCGCCAGCAGCTTGGACAGGGCAGGCACTGAAGCTTTCTTT. Translation gives CASSLDRAGTEAFF. This chain links TRBV5-1 with TRBJ1-1; D perhaps matches TRBD1 (6 bases). The CDR3 covers 14 residues. V lost 0 bases and J 4 bases, leaving 10 bases between the germline ends. Germline loops: CDR1 SGHRS, CDR2 YFSETQ. Based on the CDR3 plus reference TRBV5-1 and TRBJ1-1, the full variable domain is KAGVTQTPRYLIKTRGQQVTLSCSPISGHRSVSWYQQTPGQGLQFLFEYFSETQRNKGNFPGRFSGRQFSNSRSEMNVSTLELGDSALYLCASSLDRAGTEAFFGQGTRLTVV.

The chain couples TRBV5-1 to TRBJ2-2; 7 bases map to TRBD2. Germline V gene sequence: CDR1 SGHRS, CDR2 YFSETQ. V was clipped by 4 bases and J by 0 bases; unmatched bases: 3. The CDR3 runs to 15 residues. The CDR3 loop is CASSLGLANTGELFF. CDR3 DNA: TGCGCCAGCAGCCTCGGACTAGCGAACACCGGGGAGCTGTTTTTT. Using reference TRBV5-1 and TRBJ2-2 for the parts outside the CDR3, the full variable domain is KAGVTQTPRYLIKTRGQQVTLSCSPISGHRSVSWYQQTPGQGLQFLFEYFSETQRNKGNFPGRFSGRQFSNSRSEMNVSTLELGDSALYLCASSLGLANTGELFFGEGSRLTVL.